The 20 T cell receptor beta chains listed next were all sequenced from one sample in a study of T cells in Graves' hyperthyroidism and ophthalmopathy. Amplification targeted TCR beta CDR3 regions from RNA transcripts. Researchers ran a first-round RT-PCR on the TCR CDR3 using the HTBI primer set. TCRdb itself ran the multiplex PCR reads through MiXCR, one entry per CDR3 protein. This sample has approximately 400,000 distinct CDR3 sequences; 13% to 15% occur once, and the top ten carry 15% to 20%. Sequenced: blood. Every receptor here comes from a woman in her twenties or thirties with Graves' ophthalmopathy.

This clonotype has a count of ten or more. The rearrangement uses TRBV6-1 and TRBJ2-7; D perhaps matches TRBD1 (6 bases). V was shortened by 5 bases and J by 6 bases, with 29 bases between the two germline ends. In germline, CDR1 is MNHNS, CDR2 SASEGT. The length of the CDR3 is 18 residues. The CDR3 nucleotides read TGTGCCAGCAGTCGACTTCGAAACCTGAGGGACACCTTCGTCGAGCAGTACTTC. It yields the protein CASSRLRNLRDTFVEQYF.

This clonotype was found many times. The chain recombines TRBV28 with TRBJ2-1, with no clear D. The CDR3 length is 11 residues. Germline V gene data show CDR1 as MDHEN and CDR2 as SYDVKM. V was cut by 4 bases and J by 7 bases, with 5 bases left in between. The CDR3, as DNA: TGTGCCAGCAGTTGGGGAAATGAGCAGTTCTTC. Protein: CASSWGNEQFF.

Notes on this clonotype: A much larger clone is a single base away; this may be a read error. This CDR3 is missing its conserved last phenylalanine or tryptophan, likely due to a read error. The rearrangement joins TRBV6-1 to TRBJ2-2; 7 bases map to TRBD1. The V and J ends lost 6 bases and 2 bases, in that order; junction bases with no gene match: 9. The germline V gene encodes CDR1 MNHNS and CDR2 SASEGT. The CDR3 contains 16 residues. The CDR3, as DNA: TGTGCCAGCAGGAGGAGAGGGACAGACAACACCGGGGAGCTGTTTCTT. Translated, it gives CASRRRGTDNTGELFL.

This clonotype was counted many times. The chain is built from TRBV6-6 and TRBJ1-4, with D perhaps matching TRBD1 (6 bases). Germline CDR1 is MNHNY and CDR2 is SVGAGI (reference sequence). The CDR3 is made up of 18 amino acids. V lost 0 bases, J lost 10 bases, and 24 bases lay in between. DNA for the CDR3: TGTGCCAGCAGTTACTCGACGGGACACGTTAGGGGGAACGGAAAACTGTTTTTT. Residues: CASSYSTGHVRGNGKLFF.

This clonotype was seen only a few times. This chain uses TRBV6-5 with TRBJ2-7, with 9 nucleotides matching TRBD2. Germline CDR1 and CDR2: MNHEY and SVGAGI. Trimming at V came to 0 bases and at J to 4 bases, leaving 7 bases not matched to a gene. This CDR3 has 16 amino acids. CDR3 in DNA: TGTGCCAGCAGTTACTCTAAGACTAGCGGAGGATACGAGCAGTACTTC. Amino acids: CASSYSKTSGGYEQYF.

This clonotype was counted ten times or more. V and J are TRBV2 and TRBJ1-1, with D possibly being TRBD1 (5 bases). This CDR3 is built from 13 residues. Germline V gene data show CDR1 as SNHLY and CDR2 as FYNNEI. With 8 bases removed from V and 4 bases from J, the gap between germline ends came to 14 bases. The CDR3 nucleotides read TGTGCCAGCTTCGGGGGTCTCGGCACTGAAGCTTTCTTT. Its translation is CASFGGLGTEAFF.

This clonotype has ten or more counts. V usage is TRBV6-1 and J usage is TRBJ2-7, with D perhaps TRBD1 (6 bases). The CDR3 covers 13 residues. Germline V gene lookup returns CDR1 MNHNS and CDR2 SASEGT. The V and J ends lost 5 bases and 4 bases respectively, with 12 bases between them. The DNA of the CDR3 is TGTGCCAGCAGTATCCGGGACAAATACGAGCAGTACTTC. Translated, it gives CASSIRDKYEQYF.

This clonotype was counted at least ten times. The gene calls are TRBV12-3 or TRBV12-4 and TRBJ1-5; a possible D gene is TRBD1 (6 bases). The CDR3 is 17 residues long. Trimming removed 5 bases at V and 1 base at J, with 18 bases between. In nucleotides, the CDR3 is TGTGCCAGCAGTGGGGACAAAGTATCAGTAAGCAATCAGCCCCAGCATTTT. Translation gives CASSGDKVSVSNQPQHF.

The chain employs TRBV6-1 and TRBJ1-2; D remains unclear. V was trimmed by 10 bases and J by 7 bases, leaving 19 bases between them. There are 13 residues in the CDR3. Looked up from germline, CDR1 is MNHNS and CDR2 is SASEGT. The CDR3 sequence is CAIPTGPRAGYTF. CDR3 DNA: TGTGCCATCCCCACCGGGCCCAGAGCTGGCTACACCTTC.

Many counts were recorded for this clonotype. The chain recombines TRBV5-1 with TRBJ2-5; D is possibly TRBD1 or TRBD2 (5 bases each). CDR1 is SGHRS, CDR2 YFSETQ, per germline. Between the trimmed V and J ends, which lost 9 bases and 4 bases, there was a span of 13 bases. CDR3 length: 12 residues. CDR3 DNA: TGCGCCACATCAGGGAGCGGAGAGACCCAGTACTTC. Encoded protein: CATSGSGETQYF.

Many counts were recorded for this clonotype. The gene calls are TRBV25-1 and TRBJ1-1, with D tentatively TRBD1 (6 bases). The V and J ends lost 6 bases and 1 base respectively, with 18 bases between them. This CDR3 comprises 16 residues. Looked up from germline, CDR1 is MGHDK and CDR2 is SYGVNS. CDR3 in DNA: TGTGCCAGCAGCGAACCGACAGGCCCGGGGAACACTGAAGCTTTCTTT. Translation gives CASSEPTGPGNTEAFF.

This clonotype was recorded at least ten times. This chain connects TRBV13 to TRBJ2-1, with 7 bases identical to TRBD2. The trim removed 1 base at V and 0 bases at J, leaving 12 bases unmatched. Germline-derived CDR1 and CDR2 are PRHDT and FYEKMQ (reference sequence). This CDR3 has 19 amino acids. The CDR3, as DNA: TGTGCCAGCAGCTTAGATCGGATGGGAGGGCCCAACTCCTACAATGAGCAGTTCTTC. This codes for CASSLDRMGGPNSYNEQFF.

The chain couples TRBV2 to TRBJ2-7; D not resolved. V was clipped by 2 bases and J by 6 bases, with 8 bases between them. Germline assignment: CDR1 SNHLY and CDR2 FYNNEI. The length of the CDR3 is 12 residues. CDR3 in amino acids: CASSELVREQYF. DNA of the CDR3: TGTGCCAGCAGTGAACTGGTTCGCGAGCAGTACTTC. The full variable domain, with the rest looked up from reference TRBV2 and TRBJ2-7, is EPEVTQTPSHQVTQMGQEVILRCVPISNHLYFYWYRQILGQKVEFLVSFYNNEISEKSEIFDDQFSVERPDGSNFTLKIRSTKLEDSAMYFCASSELVREQYFGPGTRLTVT.

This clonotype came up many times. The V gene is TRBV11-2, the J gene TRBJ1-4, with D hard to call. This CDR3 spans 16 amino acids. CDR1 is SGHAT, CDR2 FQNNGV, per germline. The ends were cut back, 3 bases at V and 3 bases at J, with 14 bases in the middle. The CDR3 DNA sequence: TGTGCCAGCAGCTTGCTTTGGAGTGCGGCTAATGAAAAACTGTTTTTT. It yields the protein CASSLLWSAANEKLFF.

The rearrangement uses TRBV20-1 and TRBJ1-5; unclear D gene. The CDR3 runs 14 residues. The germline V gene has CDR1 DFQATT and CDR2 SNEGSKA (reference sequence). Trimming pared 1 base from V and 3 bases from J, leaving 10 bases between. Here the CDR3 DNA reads TGCAGTGCTAGAGGGGAAAATTTCAATCAGCCCCAGCATTTT. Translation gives CSARGENFNQPQHF.

CDR3 loop: CSARRGGPNNEQFF. Written as DNA, the CDR3 is TGCAGTGCTAGAAGGGGGGGCCCGAACAATGAGCAGTTCTTC. The rearrangement joins TRBV20-1 to TRBJ2-1; D possibly corresponds to TRBD2 (7 bases). V gave up 2 bases and J gave up 5 bases, with 13 bases separating them. CDR3 length: 14 amino acids. Germline V gene lookup returns CDR1 DFQATT and CDR2 SNEGSKA (reference sequence).

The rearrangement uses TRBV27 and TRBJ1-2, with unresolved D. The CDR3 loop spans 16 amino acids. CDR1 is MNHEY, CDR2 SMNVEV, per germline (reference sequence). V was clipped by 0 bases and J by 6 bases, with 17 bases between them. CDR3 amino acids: CASSLSPGGGFNGYTF. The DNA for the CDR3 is TGTGCCAGCAGTTTATCCCCTGGTGGAGGGTTCAATGGCTACACCTTC.

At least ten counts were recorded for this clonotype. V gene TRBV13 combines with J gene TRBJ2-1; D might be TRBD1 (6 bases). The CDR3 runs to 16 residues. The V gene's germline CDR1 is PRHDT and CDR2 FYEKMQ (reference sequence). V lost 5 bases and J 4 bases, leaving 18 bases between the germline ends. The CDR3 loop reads CASSPPTGSRYNEQFF. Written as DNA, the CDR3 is TGTGCCAGCAGCCCCCCAACAGGGAGCCGTTACAATGAGCAGTTCTTC.

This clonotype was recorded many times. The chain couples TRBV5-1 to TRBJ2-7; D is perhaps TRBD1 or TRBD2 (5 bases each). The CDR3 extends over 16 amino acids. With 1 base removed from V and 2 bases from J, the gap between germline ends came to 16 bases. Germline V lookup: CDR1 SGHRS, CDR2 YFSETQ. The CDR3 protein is CASSLTSGTGTYEQYF. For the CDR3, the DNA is TGCGCCAGCAGCTTGACTTCCGGGACGGGCACCTACGAGCAGTACTTC.

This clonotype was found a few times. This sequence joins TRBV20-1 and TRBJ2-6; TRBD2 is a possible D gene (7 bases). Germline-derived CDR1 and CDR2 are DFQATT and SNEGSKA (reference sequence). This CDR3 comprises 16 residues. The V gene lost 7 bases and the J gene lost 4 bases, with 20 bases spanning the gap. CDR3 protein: CSVWGGYDAGANVLTF. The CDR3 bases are TGCAGTGTTTGGGGGGGCTATGATGCGGGGGCCAACGTCCTGACTTTC.